Below are 17 T cell receptor beta chains sequenced from a single sample in a study of technical replicates of blood from a handful of donors. Measured with immunoSEQ multiplex PCR; TCRdb has only the in-frame clones, and not every one. The sample holds under 90,000 clones; about 96% are singletons and the top ten take 0.2%. The sequenced sample consisted of T cells isolated from PBMCs. These receptor sequences come from a human donor in good health.

This clone has only a few counts. The chain joins TRBV27 to TRBJ1-1; D remains ambiguous. Per the germline V gene, CDR1 is MNHEY and CDR2 is SMNVEV (reference sequence). The CDR3 length is 13 residues. Trimming shortened V by 0 bases and J by 5 bases, and 7 bases separated the two germline ends. CDR3 sequence (DNA): TGTGCCAGCAGTTTATCGGTGAGGACTGAAGCTTTCTTT. It is translated as CASSLSVRTEAFF.

V is TRBV9 and J is TRBJ2-2; the match to TRBD1 covers 7 bases. After removal of 1 base from V and 4 bases from J, the junction contained 1 base not matched to a gene. CDR1 and CDR2 from the germline V gene are SGDLS and YYNGEE. This CDR3 is built from 14 residues. CDR3 in amino acids: CASSVPGGTGELFF. The CDR3 DNA reads as TGTGCCAGCAGCGTACCAGGGGGCACCGGGGAGCTGTTTTTT.

The J gene is TRBJ2-7, the V gene TRBV28; 7 bases align to TRBD2. Germline trimming cut 6 bases from V and 1 base from J; bases unmatched to any gene: 6. Germline V gives CDR1 MDHEN, CDR2 SYDVKM. This CDR3 contains 14 residues. CDR3 sequence: CASSPIGGSYEQYF. DNA for the CDR3: TGTGCCAGCAGCCCGATCGGGGGGTCCTACGAGCAGTACTTC.

This clone is medium-sized in the sample. The chain couples TRBV7-2 to TRBJ2-2; D possibly corresponds to TRBD1 (6 bases). Trimming pared 5 bases from V and 0 bases from J, leaving 16 bases between. CDR1 and CDR2 (germline): SGHTA, FQGNSA. This CDR3 spans 17 amino acids. Written as DNA, the CDR3 is TGTGCCAGCAGCATCGACAGGCCCCTCGCGAACACCGGGGAGCTGTTTTTT. Its protein is CASSIDRPLANTGELFF. The variable domain in full, with the rest retrieved from reference TRBV7-2 and TRBJ2-2, is GAGVSQSPSNKVTEKGKDVELRCDPISGHTALYWYRQSLGQGLEFLIYFQGNSAPDKSGLPSDRFSAERTGGSVSTLTIQRTQQEDSAVYLCASSIDRPLANTGELFFGEGSRLTVL.

The chain employs TRBV19 and TRBJ1-3, with D unresolved. V was clipped by 4 bases and J by 4 bases, with 5 bases between them. The CDR3 consists of 12 residues. Germline V lookup: CDR1 LNHDA, CDR2 SQIVND (reference sequence). As DNA, the CDR3 is TGTGCCAGTAGTAACAGAGGAAACACCATATATTTT. It translates to CASSNRGNTIYF.

The chain uses TRBV28 and TRBJ1-2, with D maybe TRBD1 (6 bases). Per the germline V gene, CDR1 is MDHEN and CDR2 is SYDVKM. The ends were cut back, 6 bases at V and 3 bases at J, with 14 bases in the middle. This CDR3 region has 14 residues. The CDR3 DNA reads as TGTGCCAGCAGCTCCGACGGACAGCACTATGGCTACACCTTC. Translating gives CASSSDGQHYGYTF.

The chain has TRBV7-9 and TRBJ2-1, with TRBD2 matching 9 bases. Germline V gives CDR1 SEHNR, CDR2 FQNEAQ (reference sequence). This CDR3 is 14 amino acids long. V shed 1 base and J 8 bases; nucleotides not matched to a gene: 3. As DNA, the CDR3 is TGTGCCAGCAGCTTAGTGTTAGCGGGAGATGAGCAGTTCTTC. Translating it yields CASSLVLAGDEQFF.

The chain is built from TRBV4-1 and TRBJ2-3; D is unresolved. CDR3 size: 13 residues. V was pared by 4 bases and J by 5 bases, with 10 bases between. The V gene's germline CDR1 is MGHRA and CDR2 YSYEKL. CDR3 DNA: TGCGCCAGCAGCCCCCTCCCCCGAGATACGCAGTATTTT. Protein sequence: CASSPLPRDTQYF.

This chain connects TRBV10-1 to TRBJ1-2; no reliable D call. Germline CDR1 is WNHNN and CDR2 is SYGVQD (reference sequence). CDR3 length: 13 residues. Between the trimmed V and J ends, which lost 2 bases and 6 bases, there was a span of 10 bases. CDR3 nucleotide sequence: TGCGCCAGCAGTGAGCGAGGGAGTGATGGCTACACCTTC. This sequence encodes CASSERGSDGYTF.

The chain is built from TRBV5-6 and TRBJ1-4; TRBD1 aligns across 8 bases. The CDR3 covers 18 residues. CDR1 and CDR2 from the germline V gene are SGHDT and YYEEEE. After removal of 1 base from V and 2 bases from J, the junction contained 10 bases not matched to a gene. CDR3 in DNA: TGTGCCAGCAGCTTGCCAGGGGGCTCTGGTGGGACTAATGAAAAACTGTTTTTT. This codes for CASSLPGGSGGTNEKLFF. Variable domain in full (rest from reference TRBV5-6 and TRBJ1-4): DAGVTQSPTHLIKTRGQQVTLRCSPKSGHDTVSWYQQALGQGPQFIFQYYEEEERQRGNFPDRFSGHQFPNYSSELNVNALLLGDSALYLCASSLPGGSGGTNEKLFFGSGTQLSVL.

J is TRBJ1-2 and V is TRBV4-1, with D maybe TRBD1 (6 bases). The CDR3 covers 15 residues. Trimming removed 5 bases from V and 4 bases from J, with 17 bases in between. Germline loops: CDR1 MGHRA, CDR2 YSYEKL. Here the CDR3 reads CASSSPGGSAYGYTF. Here the CDR3 DNA reads TGCGCCAGCAGCTCGCCGGGGGGCTCGGCCTATGGCTACACCTTC.

This clone occurred once. This rearrangement joins TRBV4-1 to TRBJ1-4; D is possibly TRBD1 (6 bases). The CDR3 is 16 amino acids. Trimming cost V 2 bases and J 8 bases, with 18 bases left between them. CDR1 is MGHRA, CDR2 YSYEKL, per germline. CDR3 nucleotides: TGCGCCAGCAGCCAATCACCTGGACAGAGAAACGAAAAACTGTTTTTT. It is translated as CASSQSPGQRNEKLFF.

The chain combines TRBV7-2 with TRBJ2-7; perhaps TRBD2 as D (6 bases). Per the germline V gene, CDR1 is SGHTA and CDR2 is FQGNSA. The V gene lost 3 bases and the J gene lost 2 bases, with 11 bases spanning the gap. The CDR3 runs 14 residues. The CDR3 region has the DNA TGTGCCAGCAGCTTTACGGGGGAGGCCTACGAGCAGTACTTC. Its translation: CASSFTGEAYEQYF.

The rearrangement uses TRBV6-5 and TRBJ2-1, with D unclear. The CDR3 length is 15 residues. Germline values: CDR1 MNHEY, CDR2 SVGAGI. V lost 0 bases and J 9 bases, leaving 15 bases between the germline ends. CDR3 in amino acids: CASSYSSAGASEQFF. The CDR3 DNA reads TGTGCCAGCAGTTACTCATCTGCCGGAGCTAGTGAGCAGTTCTTC.

The rearrangement links TRBV25-1 to TRBJ2-7, with TRBD2 matching over 10 bases. The CDR3 length is 13 residues. Germline V lookup: CDR1 MGHDK, CDR2 SYGVNS. The V and J ends lost 8 bases and 4 bases, in that order; junction bases with no gene match: 5. The CDR3 nucleotides read TGTGCCAGCCAGGGACTAGCGAAATACGAGCAGTACTTC. It yields the protein CASQGLAKYEQYF.

This chain joins TRBV21-1 and TRBJ1-2. TRBV21-1 represents a pseudogene. The CDR3 length is 16 residues. The CDR3 DNA is TGTGCCAGCACCCCCCGGTGGGGGAGGGTTTCGGATGGCTACACCTTC. Translation gives CASTPRWGRVSDGYTF.

The chain combines TRBV6-5 with TRBJ1-4; possible D gene TRBD1, 6 bases. Germline CDR1 MNHEY, CDR2 SVGAGI. CDR3 length: 15 residues. V dropped 6 bases and J dropped 4 bases, with 15 bases sitting between them. The CDR3 nucleotides are TGTGCCAGCAGGCCGGGACATCGGTTTAATGAAAAACTGTTTTTT. Residues: CASRPGHRFNEKLFF.